The rows below give T cell receptor beta chains drawn from one sample of a study of radiotherapy plus CTLA-4 blockade in lung cancer. Sequencing was performed with immunoSEQ multiplex PCR; in TCRdb, only in-frame clones are kept and a portion is missing. Here the sample spans about 35,000 clones, approximately 85% being singletons. Sequenced here: peripheral blood, sampled from a patient treated with radiotherapy plus ipilimumab. The receptors stem from a human donor with non-small cell lung cancer who had stable disease on radiotherapy plus ipilimumab. Both conserved end residues are part of each CDR3. D genes are given only for firm matches. A clone size is listed for some rows: how often the clone was seen (once, few, many), or a class if it is expanded.

clone size,V gene,D gene,J gene,CDR3 protein,CDR3 DNA
-,TRBV10-3,TRBD2,TRBJ2-7,CAISAERETYEQYF,TGTGCCATCAGTGCGGAGCGGGAGACCTACGAGCAGTACTTC
-,TRBV7-2,-,TRBJ1-2,CASSLGQRRQYGYTF,TGTGCCAGCAGCCTCGGACAGCGAAGACAGTATGGCTACACCTTC
-,TRBV9,TRBD2,TRBJ2-7,CASSPLAGGEQYF,TGTGCCAGCAGCCCACTAGCGGGGGGGGAGCAGTACTTC
few,TRBV28,-,TRBJ2-3,CASSPGQLSPLATSTDTQYF,TGTGCCAGCAGCCCCGGACAGTTATCCCCACTAGCGACTAGCACAGATACGCAGTATTTT
-,TRBV28,-,TRBJ1-4,CASSFRATNEKLFF,TGTGCCAGCAGTTTTCGAGCAACTAATGAAAAACTGTTTTTT
-,TRBV5-6,TRBD1,TRBJ1-2,CASSLARDRGREGYTF,TGTGCCAGCAGCTTGGCCCGGGACAGGGGGCGCGAGGGCTACACCTTC
-,TRBV4-1,-,TRBJ2-3,CASSQGGFRADTQYF,TGCGCCAGCAGCCAAGGTGGCTTTCGTGCAGATACGCAGTATTTT
once,TRBV14,TRBD2,TRBJ2-1,CASSQGLAGTWEQFF,TGTGCCAGCAGCCAAGGGCTAGCGGGCACTTGGGAGCAGTTCTTC
-,TRBV9,TRBD1,TRBJ2-7,CASSVEAGGRYEQYF,TGTGCCAGCAGCGTAGAAGCAGGGGGCCGGTACGAGCAGTACTTC
-,TRBV29-1,-,TRBJ2-1,CSVEYRVDNEQFF,TGCAGCGTTGAATACAGGGTCGACAATGAGCAGTTCTTC
-,TRBV5-1,TRBD1,TRBJ2-7,CASSLGSSGGNEQYF,TGCGCCAGCAGCTTGGGTTCGTCAGGGGGCAACGAGCAGTACTTC
-,TRBV5-4,TRBD2,TRBJ2-6,CASSVKLAGGSGANVLTF,TGTGCCAGCAGCGTGAAACTAGCGGGAGGCTCTGGGGCCAACGTCCTGACTTTC
-,TRBV5-4,TRBD2,TRBJ2-7,CASSLGLAGIYEQYF,TGTGCCAGCAGCTTGGGACTAGCGGGAATCTACGAGCAGTACTTC
once,TRBV4-1,-,TRBJ2-2,CASSQTGGELFF,TGCGCCAGCAGCCAGACTGGGGGGGAGCTGTTTTTT
-,TRBV5-1,TRBD1,TRBJ1-2,CASSPDRVVDGYTF,TGCGCCAGCAGCCCGGACAGGGTAGTCGATGGCTACACCTTC
few,TRBV11-2,-,TRBJ2-7,CASSLVSRSYEQYF,TGTGCCAGCAGCTTAGTTAGTCGTAGCTACGAGCAGTACTTC
-,TRBV9,-,TRBJ2-1,CASSVAGTDEQFF,TGTGCCAGCAGCGTAGCAGGGACTGATGAGCAGTTCTTC
few,TRBV11-2,TRBD2,TRBJ2-7,CASSVGTSGTHEQYF,TGTGCCAGCAGCGTAGGGACTAGCGGGACCCACGAGCAGTACTTC
-,TRBV6-6,-,TRBJ2-7,CASSLAVQYEQYF,TGTGCCAGCAGTTTGGCGGTCCAATACGAGCAGTACTTC
-,TRBV27,-,TRBJ2-7,CASSLAGRGEEQYF,TGTGCCAGCAGTTTAGCGGGTCGTGGGGAGGAGCAGTACTTC
once,TRBV18,-,TRBJ1-2,CASSPTSAGKGYTF,TGTGCCAGCTCACCTACCTCGGCGGGAAAGGGCTACACCTTC
few,TRBV13,-,TRBJ2-1,CASSWLRLAQQFF,TGTGCCAGCAGCTGGCTGAGACTTGCACAGCAGTTCTTC
-,TRBV4-3,-,TRBJ2-2,CASSQVAAGLSTGELFF,TGCGCCAGCAGCCAAGTGGCAGCGGGCCTGAGCACCGGGGAGCTGTTTTTT
-,TRBV11-2,TRBD2,TRBJ2-7,CASSLVAGGSYEQYF,TGTGCCAGCAGCTTAGTCGCGGGGGGCTCCTACGAGCAGTACTTC
-,TRBV27,TRBD1,TRBJ2-7,CASSLYRGRYEQYF,TGTGCCAGCAGTTTATACAGGGGACGCTACGAGCAGTACTTC
-,TRBV5-1,-,TRBJ2-5,CASSLGVSETQYF,TGCGCCAGCAGCTTGGGAGTCTCTGAGACCCAGTACTTC
-,TRBV4-2,-,TRBJ2-7,CASSQDHRIYEQYF,TGTGCCAGCAGCCAAGATCACAGGATCTACGAGCAGTACTTC
once,TRBV19,TRBD1,TRBJ1-1,CASSITDRMNTEAFF,TGTGCCAGTAGTATTACGGACAGGATGAACACTGAAGCTTTCTTT
-,TRBV9,TRBD2,TRBJ2-2,CASSSKAPAGGDTGELFF,TGTGCCAGCAGCTCTAAAGCCCCAGCGGGAGGGGACACCGGGGAGCTGTTTTTT
-,TRBV6-1,-,TRBJ1-1,CASSGRGGKMNTEAFF,TGTGCCAGCAGTGGGAGGGGAGGAAAGATGAACACTGAAGCTTTCTTT
-,TRBV4-3,-,TRBJ2-2,CASSQGDSSNTGELFF,TGCGCCAGCAGCCAAGGGGACTCCTCGAACACCGGGGAGCTGTTTTTT
-,TRBV14,-,TRBJ1-2,CASSHLPGVGDYGYTF,TGTGCCAGCAGCCATCTCCCCGGAGTAGGGGACTATGGCTACACCTTC
-,TRBV7-9,-,TRBJ2-3,CASSLDYRDRGDTQYF,TGTGCCAGCAGCTTAGACTATAGGGATCGCGGGGATACGCAGTATTTT
-,TRBV7-2,-,TRBJ2-7,CASSSPGIYEQYF,TGTGCCAGCAGCTCCCCGGGAATCTACGAGCAGTACTTC
-,TRBV11-2,TRBD1,TRBJ2-2,CASSSNRGTGELFF,TGTGCCAGCAGCTCGAACAGGGGGACCGGGGAGCTGTTTTTT
-,TRBV28,TRBD1,TRBJ2-3,CASSLTGQGSTDTQYF,TGTGCCAGCAGTTTAACGGGACAGGGGAGCACAGATACGCAGTATTTT
few,TRBV7-9,-,TRBJ2-7,CASSLAPTFVQGSYEQYF,TGTGCCAGCAGCTTAGCCCCGACCTTCGTCCAGGGCTCCTACGAGCAGTACTTC
-,TRBV2,-,TRBJ2-1,CASSLTDYTFF,TGTGCCAGCAGTCTCACTGACTATACGTTCTTC
-,TRBV5-1,-,TRBJ2-5,CASSLVAGWGETQYF,TGCGCCAGCAGCTTGGTGGCGGGCTGGGGAGAGACCCAGTACTTC
-,TRBV11-2,TRBD2,TRBJ2-7,CASSTPTSSYEQYF,TGTGCCAGCAGCACCCCGACTAGCAGCTACGAGCAGTACTTC
-,TRBV27,TRBD2,TRBJ2-7,CASSLLAGTSRQYF,TGTGCCAGCAGTTTATTAGCGGGAACCTCGAGGCAGTACTTC
few,TRBV11-2,-,TRBJ2-5,CASSNEARKQETQYF,TGTGCCAGCAGCAACGAGGCGCGGAAGCAAGAGACCCAGTACTTC
-,TRBV11-2,TRBD2,TRBJ2-1,CASSSPSSGISYNEQFF,TGTGCCAGCAGCTCCCCCTCTAGCGGGATATCCTACAATGAGCAGTTCTTC
-,TRBV4-2,-,TRBJ1-1,CASSQVLTAMNTEAFF,TGTGCCAGCAGCCAAGTCCTGACAGCGATGAACACTGAAGCTTTCTTT
-,TRBV5-6,TRBD1,TRBJ1-4,CASSSGWRGREKLFF,TGTGCCAGCAGCTCCGGGTGGAGGGGGCGGGAAAAACTGTTTTTT
-,TRBV11-2,TRBD2,TRBJ2-1,CASSIRTSGTNEQFF,TGTGCCAGCAGCATCCGGACTAGCGGGACCAATGAGCAGTTCTTC
-,TRBV6-6,TRBD1,TRBJ1-2,CASRNLGTGNYGYTF,TGTGCCAGCAGAAATCTCGGGACAGGGAACTATGGCTACACCTTC
-,TRBV7-9,-,TRBJ1-4,CASRQGGEKLFF,TGTGCCAGCAGGCAGGGCGGTGAAAAACTGTTTTTT
-,TRBV7-2,TRBD2,TRBJ2-7,CASSWKAGTSYEQYF,TGTGCCAGCAGCTGGAAAGCCGGGACTAGCTACGAGCAGTACTTC
-,TRBV7-2,-,TRBJ2-3,CASSLAAVLSTDTQYF,TGTGCCAGCAGCTTAGCAGCGGTCCTGAGCACAGATACGCAGTATTTT
-,TRBV2,-,TRBJ1-2,CASSDQGNNYGYTF,TGTGCCAGCAGTGATCAGGGGAATAACTATGGCTACACCTTC
-,TRBV5-1,-,TRBJ1-2,CASSLQNYGYTF,TGCGCCAGCAGCTTGCAAAACTATGGCTACACCTTC
-,TRBV5-6,-,TRBJ1-5,CASSTGLAPQHF,TGTGCCAGCAGTACAGGGTTGGCGCCCCAGCATTTT
-,TRBV27,TRBD1,TRBJ2-2,CASSLDSGTGDTGELFF,TGTGCCAGCAGTTTAGACTCCGGGACAGGGGACACCGGGGAGCTGTTTTTT